The 22 T cell receptor beta chains below were found in one sample sequenced in a study of CD8 T cells in Susac syndrome. The RNA input was about 0.5 to 1 ug, and it was reverse transcribed with random hexamers. TCRdb reanalysed the immunoSEQ multiplex PCR reads using MiXCR and keeps one entry per CDR3 protein. The table shows around 300,000 distinct CDR3 sequences, with about 90% occurring only once. Sequenced input: CD4+ T cells from PBMCs. The source of these receptors is a human donor with multiple sclerosis.

The V and J genes are TRBV2 and TRBJ2-7; TRBD1 agrees at 9 bases. Germline V gene lookup returns CDR1 SNHLY and CDR2 FYNNEI. The CDR3 extends over 12 amino acids. Unmatched junction bases numbered 8, after V lost 8 bases and J lost 9 bases. The CDR3 is CASSGTGSSQYF. For the CDR3, the DNA is TGTGCCAGCTCCGGGACAGGGTCGTCGCAGTACTTC.

This clonotype has a handful of counts. One junction end does not reproduce the germline sequence, and a read error may be involved. The CDR3: CASSLGGATNEKLFF. The CDR3 nucleotides read TGTGCCAGCAGTTTAGGGGGCGCAACTAATGAAAAACTGTTTTTT. The chain links TRBV5-1 to TRBJ1-4; 7 bases fit TRBD1. Germline V CDR1 and CDR2: SGHRS, YFSETQ. The CDR3 loop spans 15 amino acids.

This chain links TRBV7-3 with TRBJ2-2; TRBD2 matches 9 bases. The germline CDR1 and CDR2 sequences are SGHTA and FQGTGA. With 4 bases clipped from V and 4 bases from J, the junction kept 4 bases outside the gene matches. This CDR3 spans 15 amino acids. The CDR3 sequence: CASSSGLASTGELFF. The DNA for the CDR3 is TGTGCCAGCAGCTCCGGACTAGCGTCCACCGGGGAGCTGTTTTTT.

The V call is TRBV29-1, the J call TRBJ2-1, with no clear D. Trimming pared 3 bases from V and 11 bases from J, leaving 11 bases between. This CDR3 is built from 11 residues. CDR1 and CDR2 (germline): SQVTM, ANQGSEA. CDR3 DNA sequence: TGCAGCGTTGATCTGGGTAGGAAGCAGTTCTTC. It encodes CSVDLGRKQFF.

V gene TRBV30 combines with J gene TRBJ1-2; 9 bases line up with TRBD1. The V gene end was trimmed by 4 bases and the J gene end by 6 bases; junction bases not matched to a gene: 6. Germline CDR1 GTSNPN, CDR2 SVGIG (reference sequence). The CDR3 covers 13 residues. The CDR3 nucleotides read TGTGCCTGGAACCCCGGACAGGGGCATGGCTACACCTTC. It codes for CAWNPGQGHGYTF. Looking up the rest from reference TRBV30 and TRBJ1-2 gives the full variable domain: SQTIHQWPATLVQPVGSPLSLECTVEGTSNPNLYWYRQAAGRGLQLLFYSVGIGQISSEVPQNLSASRPQDRQFILSSKKLLLSDSGFYLCAWNPGQGHGYTFGSGTRLTVV.

CDR3 loop: CASSLARVGNTIYF. DNA for the CDR3: TGTGCCAGCAGTTTGGCCAGGGTGGGAAACACCATATATTTT. This rearrangement joins TRBV12-3 or TRBV12-4 to TRBJ1-3, with D possibly TRBD1 on 5 matching bases. The CDR3 runs 14 residues. V was shortened by 3 bases and J by 4 bases, with 10 bases between the two germline ends.

The chain combines TRBV19 with TRBJ1-2; D is unresolved. CDR1 and CDR2 from the germline V gene are LNHDA and SQIVND (reference sequence). The CDR3 covers 13 residues. V was pared by 2 bases and J by 8 bases, with 12 bases between. This CDR3 is CASSIYGGYGYTF. The CDR3 coding sequence is TGTGCCAGTAGTATATACGGTGGATACGGCTACACCTTC.

The chain joins TRBV6-6 to TRBJ1-2; no reliable D call. The germline V gene has CDR1 MNHNY and CDR2 SVGAGI (reference sequence). V shed 2 bases and J shed 0 bases, with 13 bases lying between them. The length of the CDR3 is 16 residues. The CDR3 nucleotides are TGTGCCAGCAGTTACGAGAGAACAATAGCTAACTATGGCTACACCTTC. Translated: CASSYERTIANYGYTF.

The chain recombines TRBV5-1 with TRBJ2-1; weak D call: TRBD2 (5 bases). The CDR3 consists of 14 residues. V lost 3 bases and J lost 4, with 11 bases in between. Germline assignment: CDR1 SGHRS and CDR2 YFSETQ. The CDR3 sequence: CASSSGNPYNEQFF. CDR3 DNA: TGCGCCAGCAGCTCCGGGAACCCGTACAATGAGCAGTTCTTC.

The rearrangement links TRBV24-1 to TRBJ2-1, with 7 nucleotides matching TRBD2. The CDR3 consists of 16 residues. J was trimmed by 7 bases and V by 0 bases; bases with no gene match: 8. Germline values: CDR1 KGHDR, CDR2 SFDVKD. The CDR3 region has the DNA TGTGCCACCAGTGATTTGCGGTTAGCGGGCACAAATGAGCAGTTCTTC. Amino acid sequence: CATSDLRLAGTNEQFF.

The V call is TRBV3-1, the J call TRBJ1-5, with TRBD1 matching 7 bases. The CDR3 is 15 residues long. Germline CDR1 is LGHDT and CDR2 is YNNKEL (reference sequence). With V trimmed by 5 bases and J by 5 bases, 9 bases remained unmatched. The CDR3 loop is CASSDTGTAYQPQHF. CDR3 nucleotide sequence: TGTGCCAGCAGCGACACCGGGACAGCCTATCAGCCCCAGCATTTT.

The chain couples TRBV12-3 or TRBV12-4 to TRBJ1-4; 8 nucleotides line up with TRBD1. The CDR3 runs to 16 residues. V shed 4 bases and J 0 bases; nucleotides not matched to a gene: 4. CDR3 residues: CASSSGGPATNEKLFF. The CDR3 nucleotides are TGTGCCAGCAGTTCAGGGGGCCCTGCAACTAATGAAAAACTGTTTTTT.

The rearrangement links TRBV7-9 to TRBJ1-4; possibly TRBD1 for D (5 bases). Between the trimmed V and J ends, which lost 0 bases and 8 bases, there was a span of 10 bases. The CDR3 loop spans 14 amino acids. Per the germline V gene, CDR1 is SEHNR and CDR2 is FQNEAQ (reference sequence). The CDR3 here is CASSLAGVAEKLFF. The DNA of the CDR3 is TGTGCCAGCAGCTTAGCGGGGGTGGCCGAAAAACTGTTTTTT. The variable domain in full, with the rest retrieved from reference TRBV7-9 and TRBJ1-4, is DTGVSQNPRHKITKRGQNVTFRCDPISEHNRLYWYRQTLGQGPEFLTYFQNEAQLEKSRLLSDRFSAERPKGSFSTLEIQRTEQGDSAMYLCASSLAGVAEKLFFGSGTQLSVL.

The CDR3 protein is CATSRDPGEQPQHF. CDR3 coding DNA: TGTGCCACCAGCAGAGATCCAGGGGAGCAGCCCCAGCATTTT. This chain connects TRBV15 to TRBJ1-5, with D possibly being TRBD1 (6 bases). Germline CDR1 is LNHNV and CDR2 is YYDKDF (reference sequence). The CDR3 is made up of 14 amino acids. The V end was cut by 0 bases, the J end by 7 bases, with 10 bases between.

This sequence joins TRBV5-1 and TRBJ1-4; 8 bases fit TRBD1. From germline, CDR1 is SGHRS and CDR2 YFSETQ. The CDR3 is made up of 15 amino acids. After removal of 2 bases from V and 8 bases from J, the junction contained 8 bases not matched to a gene. CDR3 protein: CASSLFRDRQEKLFF. DNA for the CDR3: TGCGCCAGCAGCTTATTTCGGGACAGGCAAGAAAAACTGTTTTTT.

This chain uses TRBV7-9 with TRBJ1-4; D perhaps matches TRBD1 (5 bases). V was clipped by 4 bases and J by 4 bases, with 10 bases between them. CDR3 length: 14 amino acids. Germline CDR1 and CDR2: SEHNR and FQNEAQ (reference sequence). CDR3 sequence: CASSWDGGNEKLFF. CDR3 nucleotide sequence: TGTGCCAGCAGCTGGGACGGCGGTAATGAAAAACTGTTTTTT.

The J gene is TRBJ2-3, the V gene TRBV7-2; tentatively, D is TRBD1 (6 bases). The germline gives CDR1 SGHTA, CDR2 FQGNSA. V lost 4 bases to trimming and J lost 1 base, with 9 bases between them. CDR3 size: 14 residues. CDR3 sequence: CASSSRQGTDTQYF. The CDR3, as DNA: TGTGCCAGCAGCTCCAGACAGGGCACAGATACGCAGTATTTT.

The chain employs TRBV30 and TRBJ1-2, with a weak D call TRBD1 (6 bases). Trimming took 2 bases from V and 3 from J, leaving 10 bases between them. The CDR3 sequence is 13 residues long. Looked up from germline, CDR1 is GTSNPN and CDR2 is SVGIG (reference sequence). As DNA, the CDR3 is TGTGCCTGGAGTTGGGGGGCTGACTATGGCTACACCTTC. As protein: CAWSWGADYGYTF. The full variable domain, rest sourced from reference TRBV30 and TRBJ1-2, is SQTIHQWPATLVQPVGSPLSLECTVEGTSNPNLYWYRQAAGRGLQLLFYSVGIGQISSEVPQNLSASRPQDRQFILSSKKLLLSDSGFYLCAWSWGADYGYTFGSGTRLTVV.

V gene TRBV20-1 combines with J gene TRBJ2-1; 7 positions agree with TRBD1. J lost 0 bases, V lost 0 bases, and 11 bases had no gene match. The CDR3 length is 18 residues. The V gene's germline CDR1 is DFQATT and CDR2 SNEGSKA (reference sequence). This CDR3 is CSARDGKGAFDSYNEQFF. In DNA form, the CDR3 reads TGCAGTGCTAGAGACGGGAAGGGGGCCTTTGACTCCTACAATGAGCAGTTCTTC.

The V and J genes are TRBV10-3 and TRBJ2-3, with D uncertain. The ends were cut back, 3 bases at V and 4 bases at J, with 5 bases in the middle. CDR1 and CDR2 from the germline V gene are ENHRY and SYGVKD. This CDR3 has 12 residues. CDR3 residues: CAISEGPDTQYF. The CDR3 bases are TGTGCCATCAGTGAAGGACCAGATACGCAGTATTTT.

V usage is TRBV3-1 and J usage is TRBJ2-7; a possible D gene is TRBD2 (5 bases). Germline assignment: CDR1 LGHDT and CDR2 YNNKEL (reference sequence). V lost 3 bases and J 8 bases, leaving 17 bases between the germline ends. This CDR3 comprises 14 residues. The CDR3 sequence: CASSQSRGLGKQYF. CDR3 nucleotide sequence: TGTGCCAGCAGCCAGTCCCGGGGTCTCGGGAAGCAGTACTTC.

J is TRBJ2-3 and V is TRBV7-6; the D is unclear. Trimming took off 2 bases at V and 0 bases at J, with 12 bases between the two ends. The germline V gene encodes CDR1 SGHVS and CDR2 FNYEAQ. The CDR3 consists of 16 residues. The CDR3 DNA is TGTGCCAGCAGCTTAAGTAGCCTACTAAGCACAGATACGCAGTATTTT. The encoded protein is CASSLSSLLSTDTQYF. Full variable domain (rest looked up from reference TRBV7-6 and TRBJ2-3): GAGVSQSPRYKVTKRGQDVALRCDPISGHVSLYWYRQALGQGPEFLTYFNYEAQQDKSGLPNDRFSAERPEGSISTLTIQRTEQRDSAMYRCASSLSSLLSTDTQYFGPGTRLTVL.